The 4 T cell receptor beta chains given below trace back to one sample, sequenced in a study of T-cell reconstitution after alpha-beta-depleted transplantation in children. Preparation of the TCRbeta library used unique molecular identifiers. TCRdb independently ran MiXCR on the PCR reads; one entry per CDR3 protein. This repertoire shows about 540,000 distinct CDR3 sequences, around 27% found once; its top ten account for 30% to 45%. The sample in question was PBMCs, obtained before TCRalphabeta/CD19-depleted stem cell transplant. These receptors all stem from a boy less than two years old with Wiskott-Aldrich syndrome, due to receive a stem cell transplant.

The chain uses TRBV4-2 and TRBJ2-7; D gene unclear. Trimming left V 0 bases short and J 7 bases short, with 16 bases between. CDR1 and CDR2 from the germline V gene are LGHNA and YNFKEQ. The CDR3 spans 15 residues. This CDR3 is CASSQEGEPGREQYF. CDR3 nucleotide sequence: TGTGCCAGCAGCCAAGAGGGTGAACCTGGTCGGGAGCAGTACTTC.

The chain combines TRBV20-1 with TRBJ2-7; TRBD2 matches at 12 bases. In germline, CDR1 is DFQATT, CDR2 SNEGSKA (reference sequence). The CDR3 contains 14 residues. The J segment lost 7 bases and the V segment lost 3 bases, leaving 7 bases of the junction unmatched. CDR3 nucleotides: TGCAGTGCTAGGACTAGCGGGAGACGGGATGAGCAGTACTTC. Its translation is CSARTSGRRDEQYF.

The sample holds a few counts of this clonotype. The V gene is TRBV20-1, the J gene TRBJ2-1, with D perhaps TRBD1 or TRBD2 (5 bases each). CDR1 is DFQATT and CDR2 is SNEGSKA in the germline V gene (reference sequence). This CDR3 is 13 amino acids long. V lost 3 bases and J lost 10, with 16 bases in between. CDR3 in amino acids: CSARQQTGTEQFF. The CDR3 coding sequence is TGCAGTGCTAGGCAACAAACCGGGACCGAGCAGTTCTTC.

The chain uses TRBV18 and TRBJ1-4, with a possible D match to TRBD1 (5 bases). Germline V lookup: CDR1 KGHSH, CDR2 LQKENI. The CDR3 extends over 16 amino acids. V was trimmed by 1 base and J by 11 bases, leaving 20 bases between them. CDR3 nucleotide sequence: TGTGCCAGCTCACCACGCCCGGCAGGGCAGGCAGGGAAACTGTTTTTT. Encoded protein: CASSPRPAGQAGKLFF.